This TCR beta chain was obtained from a study of OX40 agonist ivuxolimab in advanced cancers. Overall study results and limits: CD4+ and CD8+ blood T cells expanded clonally by week 6 at 0.1 to 3.0 mg/kg.

The CDR3 is 17 amino acids. The germline V gene has CDR1 SGHRS and CDR2 YFSETQ. J lost 5 bases, V lost 4 bases, and 15 bases had no gene match. A note on this clone: Its antigen is as yet unknown.

Clones were read by immunoSEQ multiplex PCR, and TCRdb kept only the in-frame ones, dropping some. The table has tens of thousands of clones, 70% to 90% seen once. The input for sequencing was CD4+ or CD8+ T cells sorted from blood, taken in a trial of the OX40 agonist ivuxolimab. The origin of this receptor is an adult with an advanced solid tumor such as melanoma, head and neck, liver or kidney cancer. The V and J genes are TRBV5-1 and TRBJ2-3; TRBD2 aligns across 8 bases. In nucleotides, the CDR3 is TGCGCCAGCAGCCCCCGGTTCCCGACTAGCGCGGTAGATACGCAGTATTTT. Protein: CASSPRFPTSAVDTQYF.